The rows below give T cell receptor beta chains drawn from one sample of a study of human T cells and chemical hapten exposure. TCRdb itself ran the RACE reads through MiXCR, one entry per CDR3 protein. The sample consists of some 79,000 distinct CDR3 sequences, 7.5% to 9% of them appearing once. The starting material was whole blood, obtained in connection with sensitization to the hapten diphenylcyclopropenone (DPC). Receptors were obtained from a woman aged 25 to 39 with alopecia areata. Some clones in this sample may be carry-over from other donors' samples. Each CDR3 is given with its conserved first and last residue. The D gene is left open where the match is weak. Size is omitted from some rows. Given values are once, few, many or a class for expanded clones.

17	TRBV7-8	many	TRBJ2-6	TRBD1	CASAWTGTLPGANVLTF	TGTGCCAGCGCCTGGACAGGGACCTTGCCTGGGGCCAACGTCCTGACTTTC
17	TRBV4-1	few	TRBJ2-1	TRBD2	CASSQDSMASGGYEQFF	TGCGCCAGCAGCCAAGATAGTATGGCTAGCGGGGGGTATGAGCAGTTCTTC
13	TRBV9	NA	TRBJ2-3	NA	CASSVRHPDTQYF	TGTGCCAGCAGCGTCCGTCACCCAGATACGCAGTATTTT
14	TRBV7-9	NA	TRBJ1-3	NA	CASSFQGPGNTIYF	TGTGCCAGCAGCTTCCAGGGACCTGGAAACACCATATATTTT
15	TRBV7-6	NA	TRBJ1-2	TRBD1	CASSLDAGGLYGYTF	TGTGCCAGCAGCTTAGACGCAGGGGGCCTCTATGGCTACACCTTC
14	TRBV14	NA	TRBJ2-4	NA	CASSQFSAKNIQYF	TGTGCCAGCAGCCAATTTTCGGCCAAAAACATTCAGTACTTC
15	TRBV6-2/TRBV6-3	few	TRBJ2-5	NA	CASSTTTKCLETQYF	TGTGCCAGCAGCACAACCACGAAGTGTTTGGAGACCCAGTACTTC
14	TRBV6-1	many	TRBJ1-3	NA	CASSEEFVGNTIYF	TGTGCCAGCAGTGAGGAATTTGTTGGAAACACCATATATTTT
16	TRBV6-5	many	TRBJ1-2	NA	CASSYPIGGLNYGYTF	TGTGCCAGCAGTTACCCCATCGGGGGCCTTAACTATGGCTACACCTTC
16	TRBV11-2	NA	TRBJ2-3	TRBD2	CASSLILAGDTDTQYF	TGTGCCAGCAGCTTAATCCTAGCGGGGGACACAGATACGCAGTATTTT
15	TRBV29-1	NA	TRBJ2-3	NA	CSVEITGPATDTQYF	TGCAGCGTTGAAATAACAGGTCCTGCCACAGATACGCAGTATTTT
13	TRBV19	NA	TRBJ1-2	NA	CASSPRDDYGCTF	TGTGCCAGTAGCCCCCGGGACGACTATGGCTGCACCTTC
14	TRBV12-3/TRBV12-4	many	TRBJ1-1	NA	CASSFHSMNTEAFF	TGTGCCAGCAGTTTTCACAGCATGAACACTGAAGCTTTCTTT
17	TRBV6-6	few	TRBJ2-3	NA	CASSHHWDGQSTDTQYF	TGTGCCAGCAGCCACCATTGGGACGGACAAAGCACAGATACGCAGTATTTT
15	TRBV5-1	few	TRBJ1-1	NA	CASSLGSWAETEAFF	TGCGCCAGCAGCCTGGGGTCCTGGGCCGAAACTGAAGCTTTCTTT
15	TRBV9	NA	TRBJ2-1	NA	CASSSRTGPYNEQFF	TGTGCCAGCAGCTCAAGGACGGGACCATACAATGAGCAGTTCTTC
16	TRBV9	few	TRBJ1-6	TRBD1	CASSERTGTYNSPLHF	TGTGCCAGCAGCGAAAGGACAGGCACCTATAATTCACCCCTCCACTTT
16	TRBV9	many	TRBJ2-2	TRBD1	CASSVAAQGAGGELFF	TGTGCCAGCAGCGTAGCTGCACAGGGGGCGGGCGGGGAGCTGTTTTTT
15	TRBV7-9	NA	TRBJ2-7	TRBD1	CAGSLGGTGVYEQYF	TGTGCCGGCAGCTTAGGTGGGACAGGGGTCTACGAGCAGTACTTC
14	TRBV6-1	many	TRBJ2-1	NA	CASRTGTGYNEQFF	TGTGCCAGCAGAACAGGGACGGGCTACAATGAGCAGTTCTTC
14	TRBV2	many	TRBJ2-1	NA	CATRGRESYNEQFF	TGTGCCACACGAGGTCGGGAGTCCTACAATGAGCAGTTCTTC
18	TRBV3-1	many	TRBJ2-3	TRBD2	CASSQTGLAGGEIDTQYF	TGTGCCAGCAGCCAAACGGGACTAGCGGGGGGGGAGATAGATACGCAGTATTTT
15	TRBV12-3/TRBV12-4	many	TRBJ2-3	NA	CASSPSGLLRDTQYF	TGTGCCAGCAGTCCCTCCGGGCTTCTTAGGGATACGCAGTATTTT
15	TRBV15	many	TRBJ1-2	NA	CATSRERTGIGGYTF	TGTGCCACCAGCAGAGAAAGAACAGGGATTGGTGGCTACACCTTC
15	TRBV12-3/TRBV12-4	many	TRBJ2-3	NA	CASSPSPRSTDTQYF	TGTGCCAGCAGTCCCTCCCCGCGGAGCACAGATACGCAGTATTTT
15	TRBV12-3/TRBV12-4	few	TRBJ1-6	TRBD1	CASSSQGAPNSPLHF	TGTGCCAGCAGTTCCCAGGGGGCTCCTAATTCACCCCTCCACTTT
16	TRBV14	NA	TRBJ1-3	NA	CASSQPDGYSGNTIYF	TGTGCCAGCAGCCAGCCCGACGGATACTCTGGAAACACCATATATTTT
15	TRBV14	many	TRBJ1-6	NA	CASSRDGNYNSPLHF	TGTGCCAGCAGCCGCGACGGAAACTATAATTCACCCCTCCACTTT
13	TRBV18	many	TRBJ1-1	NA	CASSPPTNTEAFF	TGTGCCAGCTCACCTCCGACGAACACTGAAGCTTTCTTT
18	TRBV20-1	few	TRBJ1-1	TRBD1	CSARGRQGTSSYRTEAFF	TGCAGTGCTAGGGGGAGACAGGGAACTTCGTCTTACCGTACTGAAGCTTTCTTT
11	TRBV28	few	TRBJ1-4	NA	CASSSRDKLFF	TGTGCCAGCAGTTCCCGGGACAAACTGTTTTTT
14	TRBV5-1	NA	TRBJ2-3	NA	CASSLADSTDTQYF	TGCGCCAGCAGCTTGGCTGACAGCACAGATACGCAGTATTTT
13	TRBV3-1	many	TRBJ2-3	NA	CASSSHGIDTQYF	TGTGCCAGCAGCTCACATGGGATAGATACGCAGTATTTT
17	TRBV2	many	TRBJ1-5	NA	CASRTTDRRFSNQPQHF	TGTGCCAGCAGAACCACAGACAGGCGATTTAGCAATCAGCCCCAGCATTTT
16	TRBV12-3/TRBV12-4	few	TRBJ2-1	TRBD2	CASSFGSSGVNNEQFF	TGTGCCAGCAGTTTTGGATCTAGCGGGGTTAACAATGAGCAGTTCTTC
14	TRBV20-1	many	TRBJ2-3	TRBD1	CSALGDRGQDTQYF	TGCAGTGCTCTGGGAGACAGGGGGCAAGATACGCAGTATTTT